This TCR beta chain derives from a study of blood T cell repertoires in COVID-19. Study-wide context: The study drew acute and convalescent COVID-19 samples from the United States, Italy and Spain. Nucleic acid was either cDNA or gDNA, and it came from T cells, B-cell-depleted T cells, or PBMCs.

Germline V gives CDR1 SGHTS, CDR2 YDEGEE. The CDR3 totals 16 residues. Losses at the gene ends were 0 bases for V and 2 bases for J; bases not matched to a gene: 3. Per the study methods: Reference gene primer amplification gave nucleated cell count estimates. The data were produced by immunoSEQ multiplex PCR, yet TCRdb's version contains in-frame clones alone and is incomplete. That table gives V, J and clone size, and the DNA gave D and trimming. Here the sample spans approximately 74,000 clones, 85% to 95% being singletons. This clone was observed once. The sequenced material came from peripheral blood. The rearrangement links TRBV5-8 to TRBJ1-4; TRBD1 matches 8 bases. The TCR comes from a woman in her sixties or seventies with active COVID-19. The CDR3 nucleotides read TGTGCCAGCAGCTTGGGCTACAGGGGGACTAATGAAAAACTGTTTTTT. Residues: CASSLGYRGTNEKLFF.